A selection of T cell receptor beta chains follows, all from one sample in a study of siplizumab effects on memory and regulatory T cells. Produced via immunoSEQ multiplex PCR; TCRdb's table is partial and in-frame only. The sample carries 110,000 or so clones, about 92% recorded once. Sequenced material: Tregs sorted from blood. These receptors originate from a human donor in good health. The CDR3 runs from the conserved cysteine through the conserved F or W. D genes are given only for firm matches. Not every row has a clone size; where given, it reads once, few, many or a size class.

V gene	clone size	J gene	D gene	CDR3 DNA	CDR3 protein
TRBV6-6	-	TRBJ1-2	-	TGTGCCAGCAGTTACGGGTCAAATAACTATGGCTACACCTTC	CASSYGSNNYGYTF
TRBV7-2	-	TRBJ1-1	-	TGTGCCAGCAGCTCGTTCTTGGCAATGAACACTGAAGCTTTCTTT	CASSSFLAMNTEAFF
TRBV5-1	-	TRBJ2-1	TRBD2	TGCGCCAGCAGCTATGGACTAGCGGGAGCATCTGAGCAGTTCTTC	CASSYGLAGASEQFF
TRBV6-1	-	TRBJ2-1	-	TGTGCCAGCAGTGTCGGGACACAAACCTACAATGAGCAGTTCTTC	CASSVGTQTYNEQFF
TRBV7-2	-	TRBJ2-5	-	TGTGCCAGCAGCTTAGAGGTCAGCAAGCAAGAGACCCAGTACTTC	CASSLEVSKQETQYF
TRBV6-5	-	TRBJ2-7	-	TGTGCCAGCAGTTCCCCTCGAGGGGATCAGTACTTC	CASSSPRGDQYF
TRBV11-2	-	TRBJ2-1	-	TGTGCCAGCAGCTTGAACAGGGTGGCCTACAATGAGCAGTTCTTC	CASSLNRVAYNEQFF
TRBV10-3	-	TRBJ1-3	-	TGTGCCATCAGTGAGTCAGAACACACCATATATTTT	CAISESEHTIYF
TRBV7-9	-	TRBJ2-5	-	TGTGCCAGCAGCAGGACAGTCCAAGAGACCCAGTACTTC	CASSRTVQETQYF
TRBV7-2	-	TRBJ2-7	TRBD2	TGTGCCAGCAGCCTAGGACTAGCTAACGAGCAGTACTTC	CASSLGLANEQYF
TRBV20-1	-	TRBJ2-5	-	TGCAGTGCTAGAGTTGGAGAGACCCAGTACTTC	CSARVGETQYF
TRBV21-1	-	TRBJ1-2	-	TGTGCCAGCGGACCCTGGACAGGGCCGGGGCATGGCTACACCTTC	CASGPWTGPGHGYTF
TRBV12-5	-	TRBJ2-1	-	TGTGCTAGTGGGCCAACAAACAATGAGCAGTTCTTC	CASGPTNNEQFF
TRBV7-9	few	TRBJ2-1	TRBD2	TGTGCCAGCAGCTTAGGGCCCGGTAGCGGGAGGGCCGGGTACAATGAGCAGTTCTTC	CASSLGPGSGRAGYNEQFF
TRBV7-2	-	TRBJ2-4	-	TGTGCCAGCAGCTACCGCAGGGACCCCGCCAAAAACATTCAGTACTTC	CASSYRRDPAKNIQYF
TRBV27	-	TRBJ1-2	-	TGTGCCAGCAGTTTTTCCGACCGACGGAGCTATGGCTACACCTTC	CASSFSDRRSYGYTF
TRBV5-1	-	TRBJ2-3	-	TGCGCCAGCAAGGTGGCAGATACGCAGTATTTT	CASKVADTQYF
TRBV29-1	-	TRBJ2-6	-	TGCAGCGTTGCACTTCCTAGCAGGGCCAACGTCCTGACTTTC	CSVALPSRANVLTF
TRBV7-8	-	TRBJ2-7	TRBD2	TGTGCCAGCAGAATCGGGACTAGCCGGGGCGAGCAGTACTTC	CASRIGTSRGEQYF
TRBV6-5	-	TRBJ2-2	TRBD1	TGTGCCAGCACAGGGGGCAAGAACACCGGGGAGCTGTTTTTT	CASTGGKNTGELFF
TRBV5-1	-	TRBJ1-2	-	TGCGCCAGCAGCTTGGAAGGGGCTAACTATGGCTACACCTTC	CASSLEGANYGYTF
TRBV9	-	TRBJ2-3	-	TGTGCCAGCAGCGTCAGTTACCCAGATACGCAGTATTTT	CASSVSYPDTQYF
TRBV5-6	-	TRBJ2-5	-	TGTGCCAGCAGCCTCGAGAGGTACCAAGAGACCCAGTACTTC	CASSLERYQETQYF
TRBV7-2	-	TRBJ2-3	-	TGTGCCAGCAGCTTAGGGCCGGGCGTAGATACGCAGTATTTT	CASSLGPGVDTQYF
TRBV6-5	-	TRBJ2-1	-	TGTGCCAGCAGTTACTCCAGGGGTTACAATGAGCAGTTCTTC	CASSYSRGYNEQFF
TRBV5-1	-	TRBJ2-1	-	TGCGCCAGCAGCCTCCAGCAGGAGCATTACAATGAGCAGTTCTTC	CASSLQQEHYNEQFF
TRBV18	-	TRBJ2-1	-	TGTGCCAGCTCACGAGGGCAGGTAAATGAGCAGTTCTTC	CASSRGQVNEQFF
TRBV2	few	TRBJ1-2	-	TGTGCCAGCAGTGATAGAAATGGCTACACCTTC	CASSDRNGYTF
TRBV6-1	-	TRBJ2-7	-	TGTGCCAGCAGTGGGGGGTCCGGGCAGTACTTC	CASSGGSGQYF
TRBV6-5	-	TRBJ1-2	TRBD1	TGTGCCAGCAGCCGGACAGGGGGTGGCTACACCTTC	CASSRTGGGYTF